The next 9 T cell receptor beta chains were all read from a single sample in a study of blood T cell dynamics during melanoma immunotherapy. The assay was immunoSEQ multiplex PCR, and TCRdb's table has in-frame clones only and misses some. This table has 15,000 to 20,000 clones, about 94% appearing once. Stated time point: week 3, after first cycle of checkpoint inhibitor. Sequencing was performed on effector memory CD8+ T cells from blood, taken from a patient treated with checkpoint blockade. These receptors were collected from a human donor with melanoma.

In its sample, this clone was seen a few times. The chain carries TRBV27 and TRBJ1-5, with D maybe TRBD1 (5 bases). V was cut by 5 bases and J by 6 bases, with 20 bases left in between. The V gene's germline CDR1 is MNHEY and CDR2 SMNVEV (reference sequence). This CDR3 spans 16 amino acids. This chain's CDR3 is CASSPPGRVGSQPQHF. The CDR3 nucleotides are TGTGCCAGCAGTCCCCCGGGCAGGGTGGGAAGTCAGCCCCAGCATTTT.

This clone was found once. This chain uses TRBV2 with TRBJ1-1; a weak D match, TRBD1 (5 bases). Germline assignment: CDR1 SNHLY and CDR2 FYNNEI. Trimming removed 0 bases from V and 4 bases from J, with 15 bases in between. The CDR3 extends over 16 amino acids. The CDR3 spells CASSEALRGETTEAFF. The CDR3, as DNA: TGTGCCAGCAGTGAAGCGCTTCGGGGGGAAACCACTGAAGCTTTCTTT. The whole variable domain, filled in from reference TRBV2 and TRBJ1-1, reads EPEVTQTPSHQVTQMGQEVILRCVPISNHLYFYWYRQILGQKVEFLVSFYNNEISEKSEIFDDQFSVERPDGSNFTLKIRSTKLEDSAMYFCASSEALRGETTEAFFGQGTRLTVV.

V usage is TRBV5-1 and J usage is TRBJ2-7; 8 bases map to TRBD1. Per germline, CDR1 SGHRS and CDR2 YFSETQ. The CDR3 contains 15 residues. Trimming cost V 3 bases and J 3 bases; bases outside gene matches: 8. In DNA form, the CDR3 reads TGCGCCAGCAGCTCCAGGACAGGGCCTCTCTACGAGCAGTACTTC. It specifies CASSSRTGPLYEQYF.

This chain connects TRBV19 to TRBJ2-2; possibly TRBD1 for D (5 bases). The CDR3 length is 13 residues. CDR1 and CDR2 from the germline V gene are LNHDA and SQIVND (reference sequence). V lost 10 bases, J lost 6 bases, and 15 bases lay in between. CDR3 amino acids: CAISDRGPGELFF. The CDR3 DNA follows: TGTGCCATCTCGGATAGGGGCCCCGGGGAGCTGTTTTTT.

The chain uses TRBV28 and TRBJ1-1; D unresolved. Germline assignment: CDR1 MDHEN and CDR2 SYDVKM. The CDR3 runs to 14 residues. Between the trimmed V and J ends, which lost 3 bases and 6 bases, there was a span of 14 bases. For the CDR3, the DNA is TGTGCCAGCAGTTTGGGGATGGTCGTGGCTGAAGCTTTCTTT. Translation gives CASSLGMVVAEAFF. Complete variable domain (other parts from reference TRBV28 and TRBJ1-1): DVKVTQSSRYLVKRTGEKVFLECVQDMDHENMFWYRQDPGLGLRLIYFSYDVKMKEKGDIPEGYSVSREKKERFSLILESASTNQTSMYLCASSLGMVVAEAFFGQGTRLTVV.

The chain carries TRBV28 and TRBJ1-4; unclear D gene. The germline V gene has CDR1 MDHEN and CDR2 SYDVKM. The CDR3 is 16 residues long. Trimming took 6 bases from V and 0 from J, leaving 14 bases between them. CDR3 region: CASRRFPKPTNEKLFF. CDR3 coding DNA: TGTGCCAGCAGACGCTTCCCGAAACCAACTAATGAAAAACTGTTTTTT.

This clone was detected only once. The gene calls are TRBV25-1 and TRBJ1-1; D is unclear. V dropped 1 base and J dropped 1 base, with 13 bases sitting between them. The CDR3 length is 16 residues. CDR1 is MGHDK, CDR2 SYGVNS, per germline. CDR3 region: CASSESDASKNTEAFF. The CDR3 DNA follows: TGTGCCAGCAGTGAATCAGACGCTAGTAAGAACACTGAAGCTTTCTTT.

This clone was counted once. The chain has TRBV4-1 and TRBJ2-7; 9 bases align to TRBD2. CDR3 size: 13 residues. J gave up 3 bases and V 5 bases, and 2 bases lay outside the gene matches. Germline V gene lookup returns CDR1 MGHRA and CDR2 YSYEKL. CDR3 DNA: TGCGCCAGCAGCGCACTAGCGGGCTACGAGCAGTACTTC. Protein: CASSALAGYEQYF.

V and J are TRBV7-6 and TRBJ2-3; no clear D gene. CDR1 and CDR2 (germline): SGHVS, FNYEAQ. This CDR3 contains 15 residues. V was clipped by 1 base and J by 2 bases, with 10 bases between them. DNA for the CDR3: TGTGCCAGCAGCTTAGAGGCTCGTTACACAGATACGCAGTATTTT. As protein: CASSLEARYTDTQYF.